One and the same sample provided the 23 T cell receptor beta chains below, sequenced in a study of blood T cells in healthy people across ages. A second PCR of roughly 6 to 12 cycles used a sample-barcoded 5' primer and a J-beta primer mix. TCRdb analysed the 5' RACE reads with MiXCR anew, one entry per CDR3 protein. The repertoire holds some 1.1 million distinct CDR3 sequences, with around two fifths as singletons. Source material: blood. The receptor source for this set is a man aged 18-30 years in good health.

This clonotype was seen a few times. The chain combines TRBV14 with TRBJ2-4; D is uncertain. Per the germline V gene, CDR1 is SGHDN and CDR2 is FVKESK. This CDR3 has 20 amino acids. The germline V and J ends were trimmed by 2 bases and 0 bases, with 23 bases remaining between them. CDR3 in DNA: TGTGCCAGCAGCCAAACGGTCCAACCTACTCAAAAACTAGCCAAAAACATTCAGTACTTC. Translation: CASSQTVQPTQKLAKNIQYF.

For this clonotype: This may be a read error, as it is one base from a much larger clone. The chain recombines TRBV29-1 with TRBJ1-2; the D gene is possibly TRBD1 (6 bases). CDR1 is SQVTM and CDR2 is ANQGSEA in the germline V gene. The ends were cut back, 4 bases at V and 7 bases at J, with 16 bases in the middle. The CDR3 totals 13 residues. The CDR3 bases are TGCAGCGTTGTTATCCGGGACAACGGTGGCTACACCTTC. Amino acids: CSVVIRDNGGYTF.

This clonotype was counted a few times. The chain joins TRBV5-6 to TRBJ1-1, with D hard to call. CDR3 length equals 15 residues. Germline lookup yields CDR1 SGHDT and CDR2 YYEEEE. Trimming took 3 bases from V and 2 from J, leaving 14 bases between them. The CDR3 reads CASSSLSETNTEAFF. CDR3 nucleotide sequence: TGTGCCAGCAGCTCGCTCTCGGAGACTAACACTGAAGCTTTCTTT.

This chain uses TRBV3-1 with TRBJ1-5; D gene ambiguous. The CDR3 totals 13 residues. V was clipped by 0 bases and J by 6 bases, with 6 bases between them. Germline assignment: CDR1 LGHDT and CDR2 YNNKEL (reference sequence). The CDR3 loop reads CASSQDILQPQHF. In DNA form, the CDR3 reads TGTGCCAGCAGCCAAGATATCCTTCAGCCCCAGCATTTT.

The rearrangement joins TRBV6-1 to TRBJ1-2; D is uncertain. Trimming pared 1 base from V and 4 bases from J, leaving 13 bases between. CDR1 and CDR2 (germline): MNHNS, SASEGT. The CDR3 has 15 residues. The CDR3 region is CASSEGPTEGYGYTF. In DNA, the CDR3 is TGTGCCAGCAGTGAAGGCCCCACCGAGGGCTATGGCTACACCTTC.

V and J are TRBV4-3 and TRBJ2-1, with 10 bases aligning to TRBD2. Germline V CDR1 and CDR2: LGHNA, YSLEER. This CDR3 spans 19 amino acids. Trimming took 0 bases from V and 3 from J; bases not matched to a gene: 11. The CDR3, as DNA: TGCGCCAGCAGCCAAGATTATTTGAGCGGGGGGGCGGACTACAATGAGCAGTTCTTC. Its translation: CASSQDYLSGGADYNEQFF.

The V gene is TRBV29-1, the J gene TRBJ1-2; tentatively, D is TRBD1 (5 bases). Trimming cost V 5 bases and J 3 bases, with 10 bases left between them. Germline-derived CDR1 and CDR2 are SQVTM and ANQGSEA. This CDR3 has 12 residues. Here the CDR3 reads CSVSVGDYGYTF. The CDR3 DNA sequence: TGCAGCGTTTCAGTGGGGGACTATGGCTACACCTTC.

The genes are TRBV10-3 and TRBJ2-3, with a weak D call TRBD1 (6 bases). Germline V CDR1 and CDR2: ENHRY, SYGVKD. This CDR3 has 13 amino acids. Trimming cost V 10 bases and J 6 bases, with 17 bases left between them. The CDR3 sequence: CASSQGWRDTQYF. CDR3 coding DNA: TGTGCCAGCTCCCAGGGGTGGCGCGATACGCAGTATTTT.

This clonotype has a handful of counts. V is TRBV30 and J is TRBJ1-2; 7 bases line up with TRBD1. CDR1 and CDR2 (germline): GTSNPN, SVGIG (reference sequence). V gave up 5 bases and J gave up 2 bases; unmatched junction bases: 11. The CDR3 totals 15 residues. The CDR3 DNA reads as TGTGCCTGGCAAGGACAGGTAGCGCAAAACTATGGCTACACCTTC. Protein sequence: CAWQGQVAQNYGYTF.

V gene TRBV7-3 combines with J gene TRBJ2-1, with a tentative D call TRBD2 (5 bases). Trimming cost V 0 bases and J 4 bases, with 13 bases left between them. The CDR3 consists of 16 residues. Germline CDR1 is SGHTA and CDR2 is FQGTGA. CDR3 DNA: TGTGCCAGCAGCTTAACGAGGGTGATCGATTACAATGAGCAGTTCTTC. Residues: CASSLTRVIDYNEQFF. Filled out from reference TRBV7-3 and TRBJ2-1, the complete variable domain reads GAGVSQTPSNKVTEKGKYVELRCDPISGHTALYWYRQSLGQGPEFLIYFQGTGAADDSGLPNDRFFAVRPEGSVSTLKIQRTERGDSAVYLCASSLTRVIDYNEQFFGPGTRLTVL.

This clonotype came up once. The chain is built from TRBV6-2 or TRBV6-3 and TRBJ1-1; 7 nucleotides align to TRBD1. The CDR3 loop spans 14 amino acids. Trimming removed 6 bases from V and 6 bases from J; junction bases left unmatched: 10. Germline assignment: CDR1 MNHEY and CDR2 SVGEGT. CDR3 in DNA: TGTGCCAGCAGCCAAACAGGGGACAGCTCTGAAGCTTTCTTT. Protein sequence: CASSQTGDSSEAFF.

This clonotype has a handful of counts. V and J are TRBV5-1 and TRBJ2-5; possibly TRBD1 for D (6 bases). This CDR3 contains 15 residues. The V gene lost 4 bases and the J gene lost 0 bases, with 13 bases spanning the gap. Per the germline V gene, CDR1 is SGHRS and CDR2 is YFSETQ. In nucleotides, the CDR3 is TGCGCCAGCAGCCAGCAAACAGGGAACCAAGAGACCCAGTACTTC. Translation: CASSQQTGNQETQYF.

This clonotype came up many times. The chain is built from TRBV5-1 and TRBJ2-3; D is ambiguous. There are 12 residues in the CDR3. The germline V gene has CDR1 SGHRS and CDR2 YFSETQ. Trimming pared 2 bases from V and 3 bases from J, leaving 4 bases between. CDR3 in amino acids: CASSFNTDTQYF. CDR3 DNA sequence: TGCGCCAGCAGCTTTAATACAGATACGCAGTATTTT.

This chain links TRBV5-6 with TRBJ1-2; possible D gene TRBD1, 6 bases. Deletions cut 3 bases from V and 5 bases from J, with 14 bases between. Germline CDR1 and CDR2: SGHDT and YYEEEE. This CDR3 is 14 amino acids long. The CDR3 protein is CASSSRGRIYGYTF. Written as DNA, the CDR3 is TGTGCCAGCAGCTCCAGGGGCCGAATTTATGGCTACACCTTC.

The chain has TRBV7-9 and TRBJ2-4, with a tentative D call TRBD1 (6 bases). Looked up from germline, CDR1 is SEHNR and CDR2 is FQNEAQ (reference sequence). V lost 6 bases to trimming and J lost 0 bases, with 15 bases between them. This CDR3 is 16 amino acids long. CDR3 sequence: CASSRAWTEAKNIQYF. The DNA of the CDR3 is TGTGCCAGCAGTAGGGCCTGGACAGAAGCCAAAAACATTCAGTACTTC.

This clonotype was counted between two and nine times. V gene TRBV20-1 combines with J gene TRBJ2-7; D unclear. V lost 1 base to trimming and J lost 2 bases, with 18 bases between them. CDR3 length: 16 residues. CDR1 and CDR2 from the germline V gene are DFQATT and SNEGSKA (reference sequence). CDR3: CSARAGLAANPYEQYF. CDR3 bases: TGCAGTGCTAGAGCGGGTTTGGCGGCAAATCCCTACGAGCAGTACTTC.

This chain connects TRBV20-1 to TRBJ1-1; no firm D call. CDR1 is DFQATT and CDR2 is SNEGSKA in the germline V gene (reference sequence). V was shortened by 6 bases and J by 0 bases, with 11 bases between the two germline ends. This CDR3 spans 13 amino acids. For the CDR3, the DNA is TGCAGTGCCCCCCAGGATATGAACACTGAAGCTTTCTTT. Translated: CSAPQDMNTEAFF.

The CDR3 DNA sequence: TGCAGTGCTAGAGAAGGGAGCTTTAACTATGGCTACACCTTC. Translated, it gives CSAREGSFNYGYTF. The V call is TRBV20-1, the J call TRBJ1-2; D unclear. Germline lookup yields CDR1 DFQATT and CDR2 SNEGSKA (reference sequence). The CDR3 has 14 residues. V was clipped by 0 bases and J by 1 base, with 9 bases between them.

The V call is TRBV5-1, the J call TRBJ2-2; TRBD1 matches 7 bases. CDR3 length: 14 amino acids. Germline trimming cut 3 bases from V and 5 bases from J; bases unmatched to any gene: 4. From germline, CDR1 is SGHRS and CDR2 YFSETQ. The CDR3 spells CASSSDRKTGELFF. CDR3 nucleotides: TGCGCCAGCAGCTCGGACAGGAAGACCGGGGAGCTGTTTTTT.

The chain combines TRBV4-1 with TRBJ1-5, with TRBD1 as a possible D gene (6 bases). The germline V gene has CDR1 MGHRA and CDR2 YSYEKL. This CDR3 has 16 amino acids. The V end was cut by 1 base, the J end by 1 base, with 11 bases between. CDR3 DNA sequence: TGCGCCAGCAGCCAAGGCTTTGGACAGAGCAATCAGCCCCAGCATTTT. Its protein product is CASSQGFGQSNQPQHF.

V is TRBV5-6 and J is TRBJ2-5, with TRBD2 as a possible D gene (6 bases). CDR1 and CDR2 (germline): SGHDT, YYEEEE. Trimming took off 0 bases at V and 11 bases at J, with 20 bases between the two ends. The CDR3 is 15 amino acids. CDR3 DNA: TGTGCCAGCAGCTTGGAGACGGGGGTAAAAAATGAGCAGTACTTC. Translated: CASSLETGVKNEQYF.

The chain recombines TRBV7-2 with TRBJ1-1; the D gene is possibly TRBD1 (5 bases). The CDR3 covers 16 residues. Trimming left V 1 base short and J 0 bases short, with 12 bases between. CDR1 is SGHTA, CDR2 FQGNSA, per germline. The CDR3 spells CASSLGGLGVNTEAFF. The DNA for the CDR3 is TGTGCCAGCAGCTTAGGGGGACTGGGAGTGAACACTGAAGCTTTCTTT. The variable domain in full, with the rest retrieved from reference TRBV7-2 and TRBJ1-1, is GAGVSQSPSNKVTEKGKDVELRCDPISGHTALYWYRQSLGQGLEFLIYFQGNSAPDKSGLPSDRFSAERTGGSVSTLTIQRTQQEDSAVYLCASSLGGLGVNTEAFFGQGTRLTVV.

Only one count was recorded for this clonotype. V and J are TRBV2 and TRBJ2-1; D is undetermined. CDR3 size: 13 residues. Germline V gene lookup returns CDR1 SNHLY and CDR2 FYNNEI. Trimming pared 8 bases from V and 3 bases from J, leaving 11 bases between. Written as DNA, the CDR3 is TGTGCCAGCTTTCAGAGTCTCTACAATGAGCAGTTCTTC. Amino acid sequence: CASFQSLYNEQFF.